The 23 T cell receptor beta chains presented below share a single source sample, sequenced in a study of OX40 agonist ivuxolimab in advanced cancers. Clones were sequenced by immunoSEQ multiplex PCR, and TCRdb holds only the in-frame ones, with some missing. The sample has about 69,000 clones; 91% are singletons. The sample in question was CD4+ or CD8+ T cells sorted from blood, obtained in a trial of the OX40 agonist ivuxolimab. The receptors were sampled from an adult with an advanced solid tumor such as melanoma, head and neck, liver or kidney cancer.

This clone was detected once. The rearrangement uses TRBV4-2 and TRBJ2-3; tentatively, D is TRBD2 (6 bases). There are 15 residues in the CDR3. Germline V CDR1 and CDR2: LGHNA, YNFKEQ. V lost 6 bases to trimming and J lost 0 bases, with 13 bases between them. CDR3 residues: CASRREYGSTDTQYF. In nucleotides, the CDR3 is TGTGCCAGCAGACGGGAGTACGGAAGCACAGATACGCAGTATTTT.

The chain carries TRBV28 and TRBJ1-5; D is uncertain. This CDR3 region has 11 residues. V shed 2 bases and J shed 6 bases, with 2 bases lying between them. Germline CDR1 and CDR2: MDHEN and SYDVKM. This CDR3 reads CASSLGQPQHF. As DNA, the CDR3 is TGTGCCAGCAGTTTAGGTCAGCCCCAGCATTTT. The full variable domain, with the rest looked up from reference TRBV28 and TRBJ1-5, is DVKVTQSSRYLVKRTGEKVFLECVQDMDHENMFWYRQDPGLGLRLIYFSYDVKMKEKGDIPEGYSVSREKKERFSLILESASTNQTSMYLCASSLGQPQHFGDGTRLSIL.

The chain couples TRBV18 to TRBJ1-2; D unresolved. Trimming removed 3 bases from V and 0 bases from J, with 8 bases in between. The germline V gene has CDR1 KGHSH and CDR2 LQKENI. The CDR3 has 14 amino acids. CDR3 sequence reads: CASSPQQTNYGYTF. The CDR3 DNA reads TGTGCCAGCTCACCGCAACAAACTAACTATGGCTACACCTTC. The variable domain in full, completed from reference TRBV18 and TRBJ1-2, reads NAGVMQNPRHLVRRRGQEARLRCSPMKGHSHVYWYRQLPEEGLKFMVYLQKENIIDESGMPKERFSAEFPKEGPSILRIQQVVRGDSAAYFCASSPQQTNYGYTFGSGTRLTVV.

The chain combines TRBV5-1 with TRBJ2-2; perhaps TRBD2 as D (6 bases). V was pared by 4 bases and J by 3 bases, with 10 bases between. CDR1 SGHRS and CDR2 YFSETQ come from the germline V gene. The CDR3 consists of 14 residues. CDR3 sequence reads: CASSRGTDTGELFF. Here the CDR3 DNA reads TGCGCCAGCAGCCGGGGGACGGACACCGGGGAGCTGTTTTTT. The variable domain in full, completed from reference TRBV5-1 and TRBJ2-2, reads KAGVTQTPRYLIKTRGQQVTLSCSPISGHRSVSWYQQTPGQGLQFLFEYFSETQRNKGNFPGRFSGRQFSNSRSEMNVSTLELGDSALYLCASSRGTDTGELFFGEGSRLTVL.

V usage is TRBV6-6 and J usage is TRBJ1-1; D is possibly TRBD1 (5 bases). The CDR3 is made up of 15 amino acids. Germline CDR1 and CDR2: MNHNY and SVGAGI (reference sequence). V lost 4 bases and J 0 bases, leaving 12 bases between the germline ends. The CDR3 DNA reads as TGTGCCAGCAGTTTGGGGACTCCGCTGAACACTGAAGCTTTCTTT. It is translated as CASSLGTPLNTEAFF.

This clone occurred once. The chain has TRBV10-3 and TRBJ2-7, with D unclear. This CDR3 region has 15 residues. Trimming stripped 2 bases from V and 0 bases from J, with 11 bases between. Germline assignment: CDR1 ENHRY and CDR2 SYGVKD. In DNA form, the CDR3 reads TGTGCCATCAGTGAGATTAGCCTTCCCTCCTACGAGCAGTACTTC. It encodes CAISEISLPSYEQYF.

The chain employs TRBV11-2 and TRBJ1-1, with D maybe TRBD1 (6 bases). This CDR3 is built from 14 residues. The germline V and J ends were trimmed by 2 bases and 3 bases, with 10 bases remaining between them. The germline V gene has CDR1 SGHAT and CDR2 FQNNGV. In nucleotides, the CDR3 is TGTGCCAGCAGCTTAAAACAGGGTCACACTGAAGCTTTCTTT. The encoded protein is CASSLKQGHTEAFF.

J is TRBJ2-2 and V is TRBV5-1; a possible D gene is TRBD2 (6 bases). The germline V and J ends were trimmed by 4 bases and 7 bases, with 17 bases remaining between them. This CDR3 is 15 amino acids long. Germline loops: CDR1 SGHRS, CDR2 YFSETQ. The CDR3 loop reads CASSHIWGDGGELFF. The CDR3 region has the DNA TGCGCCAGCAGCCATATATGGGGGGACGGCGGGGAGCTGTTTTTT.

The rearrangement uses TRBV6-1 and TRBJ1-1; 7 positions match TRBD1. The CDR3 length is 11 residues. The germline V gene encodes CDR1 MNHNS and CDR2 SASEGT. Trimming took 7 bases from V and 10 from J; bases not matched to a gene: 6. CDR3 bases: TGTGCCAGCAAAGAACAGGGGCCAGCTTTCTTT. It encodes CASKEQGPAFF.

This chain uses TRBV5-6 with TRBJ2-3; no firm D call. V lost 1 base and J 5 bases, leaving 5 bases between the germline ends. The CDR3 length is 12 residues. Per germline, CDR1 SGHDT and CDR2 YYEEEE. CDR3 protein: CASSLYLDTQYF. CDR3 nucleotides: TGTGCCAGCAGCTTGTACTTAGATACGCAGTATTTT.

The chain joins TRBV5-4 to TRBJ2-5; TRBD2 matches at 8 bases. CDR1 and CDR2 from the germline V gene are SGHNT and YYREEE (reference sequence). V shed 2 bases, J shed 0 bases, and the junction held 3 bases outside the gene matches. The CDR3 consists of 15 residues. CDR3 in amino acids: CASSFSGKNQETQYF. The CDR3 DNA reads as TGTGCCAGCAGCTTTAGCGGGAAGAACCAAGAGACCCAGTACTTC.

This clone turned up a few times. The chain couples TRBV6-1 to TRBJ1-1, with D possibly being TRBD1 (6 bases). CDR1 and CDR2 (germline): MNHNS, SASEGT. CDR3 size: 14 residues. Deletions cut 6 bases from V and 0 bases from J, with 11 bases between. CDR3 bases: TGTGCCAGCAGGAAGGGGGACTTGAACACTGAAGCTTTCTTT. This translates into CASRKGDLNTEAFF.

V is TRBV4-2 and J is TRBJ1-5; D gene ambiguous. This CDR3 region has 14 residues. The germline V gene encodes CDR1 LGHNA and CDR2 YNFKEQ. Trimming took 0 bases from V and 4 from J, leaving 7 bases between them. CDR3 region: CASSQDTNNQPQHF. The CDR3 coding sequence is TGTGCCAGCAGCCAAGATACGAATAATCAGCCCCAGCATTTT.

The chain employs TRBV6-6 and TRBJ1-5; 7 positions match TRBD1. Germline loops: CDR1 MNHNY, CDR2 SVGAGI (reference sequence). The J segment lost 0 bases and the V segment lost 7 bases, leaving 3 bases of the junction unmatched. CDR3 size: 14 residues. This chain's CDR3 is CASTKGASNQPQHF. Written as DNA, the CDR3 is TGTGCCAGCACCAAGGGGGCTAGCAATCAGCCCCAGCATTTT.

In regard to this clone: The sample holds other DNA sequences that translate to the same CDR3. The chain has TRBV19 and TRBJ1-1, with D maybe TRBD1 (5 bases). The CDR3 has 14 residues. Looked up from germline, CDR1 is LNHDA and CDR2 is SQIVND (reference sequence). Trimming stripped 3 bases from V and 2 bases from J, with 10 bases between. The CDR3 DNA reads as TGTGCCAGTAGTATTCGGGGCTCTAACACTGAAGCTTTCTTT. Its translation: CASSIRGSNTEAFF. Looking up the rest from reference TRBV19 and TRBJ1-1 gives the full variable domain: DGGITQSPKYLFRKEGQNVTLSCEQNLNHDAMYWYRQDPGQGLRLIYYSQIVNDFQKGDIAEGYSVSREKKESFPLTVTSAQKNPTAFYLCASSIRGSNTEAFFGQGTRLTVV.

V gene TRBV2 combines with J gene TRBJ1-5, with 10 bases that match TRBD1. V shed 4 bases and J 1 base; nucleotides not matched to a gene: 7. The CDR3 has 17 residues. Germline CDR1 SNHLY, CDR2 FYNNEI. The CDR3 here is CASSGSWGQGSNQPQHF. CDR3 sequence (DNA): TGTGCCAGCAGTGGGTCGTGGGGACAGGGGAGCAATCAGCCCCAGCATTTT.

CDR3 sequence reads: CASRVLAGVSNEQFF. The CDR3 region has the DNA TGTGCCAGCAGGGTACTAGCGGGAGTTTCCAATGAGCAGTTCTTC. The gene calls are TRBV2 and TRBJ2-1, with TRBD2 identical over 11 bases. Germline V gene lookup returns CDR1 SNHLY and CDR2 FYNNEI. The CDR3 runs 15 residues. V lost 6 bases and J lost 6; bases outside the gene matches: 7.

This clone was observed once. The chain joins TRBV7-9 to TRBJ1-5, with unresolved D. Trimming pared 8 bases from V and 7 bases from J, leaving 12 bases between. The CDR3 runs 12 residues. In germline, CDR1 is SEHNR, CDR2 FQNEAQ (reference sequence). The CDR3 protein is CASQRGEQPQHF. DNA of the CDR3: TGTGCCAGCCAACGTGGAGAACAGCCCCAGCATTTT. The complete variable domain, with remaining parts taken from reference TRBV7-9 and TRBJ1-5, reads DTGVSQNPRHKITKRGQNVTFRCDPISEHNRLYWYRQTLGQGPEFLTYFQNEAQLEKSRLLSDRFSAERPKGSFSTLEIQRTEQGDSAMYLCASQRGEQPQHFGDGTRLSIL.

The chain joins TRBV7-7 to TRBJ1-2; the match to TRBD1 covers 8 bases. The CDR3 has 14 amino acids. The germline V gene encodes CDR1 SSHAT and CDR2 FNYEAQ (reference sequence). Trimming cost V 2 bases and J 4 bases; bases outside gene matches: 3. CDR3 protein: CASSLNDRGYGYTF. As DNA, the CDR3 is TGTGCCAGCAGCTTAAACGACAGGGGCTATGGCTACACCTTC.

CDR3 sequence reads: CASRVVRVVAEAFF. The CDR3 coding sequence is TGTGCCAGCAGGGTTGTCAGGGTTGTGGCTGAAGCTTTCTTT. The V call is TRBV2, the J call TRBJ1-1; D possibly corresponds to TRBD1 (5 bases). The CDR3 is 14 residues long. Trimming removed 6 bases from V and 6 bases from J, with 17 bases in between. CDR1 SNHLY and CDR2 FYNNEI come from the germline V gene.

The V and J genes are TRBV10-2 and TRBJ2-7; 9 bases agree with TRBD2. V dropped 6 bases and J dropped 1; count of bases not matched to a gene: 4. Germline CDR1 reads WSHSY; CDR2 reads SAAADI. The CDR3 length is 14 residues. The CDR3 sequence: CASRELAGSYEQYF. In DNA, the CDR3 is TGCGCCAGCAGGGAGCTAGCGGGATCCTACGAGCAGTACTTC.

With respect to this clone: The germline gene is not matched at one end of the junction; a read error may be the cause. V usage is TRBV7-7 and J usage is TRBJ2-5; either TRBD1 or TRBD2 may fit D (6 bases each). CDR1 SSHAT and CDR2 FNYEAQ come from the germline V gene (reference sequence). This CDR3 region has 15 residues. CDR3 residues: CASSLGGLHQETQYF. CDR3 sequence (DNA): TGTGCTAGCAGCTTAGGGGGGCTCCATCAAGAGACCCAGTACTTC.

The chain has TRBV27 and TRBJ2-5; D might be TRBD1 (6 bases). Deletions cut 6 bases from V and 5 bases from J, with 19 bases between. Germline V CDR1 and CDR2: MNHEY, SMNVEV (reference sequence). The CDR3 consists of 15 residues. DNA for the CDR3: TGTGCCAGCAGAGGGACCCCTAAAAGGGGGGAGACCCAGTACTTC. Amino acids: CASRGTPKRGETQYF.